These 24 T cell receptor beta chains share one sample of origin, sequenced in a study of T cell responses to AZD1222 COVID-19 vaccine. Libraries were prepared by immunoSEQ multiplex PCR; TCRdb keeps only in-frame clonotypes and omits some of them. This repertoire shows about 150,000 clones, 88% found once; its top ten account for roughly 2.9%. The starting material was peripheral blood, obtained on day 0 of AZD1222 vaccination. The receptors stem from an adult in good health.

The chain links TRBV3-1 (or the pseudogene TRBV3-2) to TRBJ1-4, with D possibly matching TRBD1 (5 bases). CDR1 is LGHDT, CDR2 YNNKEL, per germline (reference sequence). This CDR3 has 16 residues. V was cut by 3 bases and J by 2 bases, with 13 bases left in between. CDR3 region: CASSQGPPGTNEKLFF. Written as DNA, the CDR3 is TGTGCCAGCAGCCAGGGGCCCCCGGGGACTAATGAAAAACTGTTTTTT.

This chain uses TRBV24-1 with TRBJ1-5; D remains unclear. The CDR3 has 16 residues. Germline values: CDR1 KGHDR, CDR2 SFDVKD. V shed 4 bases and J shed 5 bases, with 17 bases lying between them. The CDR3 is CATSDPSVGSDQPQHF. The CDR3 region has the DNA TGTGCCACCAGTGACCCATCGGTAGGGAGCGATCAGCCCCAGCATTTT.

J is TRBJ1-3 and V is TRBV15, with a weak D call TRBD1 (6 bases). The V gene lost 0 bases and the J gene lost 0 bases, with 18 bases spanning the gap. Germline loops: CDR1 LNHNV, CDR2 YYDKDF (reference sequence). The CDR3 is 19 amino acids. The CDR3: CATSRDTAVGAPSGNTIYF. The CDR3 DNA follows: TGTGCCACCAGCAGAGATACTGCGGTGGGGGCCCCCTCTGGAAACACCATATATTTT.

The V and J genes are TRBV7-9 and TRBJ2-1; D ambiguous. V lost 1 base to trimming and J lost 6 bases, with 10 bases between them. Germline V gene sequence: CDR1 SEHNR, CDR2 FQNEAQ (reference sequence). The CDR3 runs to 14 residues. The CDR3 loop reads CASSLGISLNEQFF. The CDR3 nucleotides are TGTGCCAGCAGCTTAGGGATCTCTCTCAATGAGCAGTTCTTC.

The chain carries TRBV2 and TRBJ1-1; D is undetermined. Germline loops: CDR1 SNHLY, CDR2 FYNNEI. With 4 bases removed from V and 0 bases from J, the gap between germline ends came to 6 bases. The CDR3 length is 13 residues. The CDR3 loop reads CASSGAMNTEAFF. The DNA of the CDR3 is TGTGCCAGCAGTGGCGCGATGAACACTGAAGCTTTCTTT.

The chain recombines TRBV12-3 or TRBV12-4 with TRBJ2-7, with unresolved D. Trimming removed 1 base from V and 4 bases from J, with 8 bases in between. The CDR3 covers 13 residues. CDR3 region: CASSLGTGYEQYF. DNA of the CDR3: TGTGCCAGCAGTTTAGGGACCGGGTACGAGCAGTACTTC.

V is TRBV13 and J is TRBJ1-3; D is undetermined. Germline CDR1 PRHDT, CDR2 FYEKMQ (reference sequence). The CDR3 consists of 14 residues. V lost 5 bases and J lost 0, with 8 bases in between. CDR3 in DNA: TGTGCCAGCAGCCGACCGAGCTCTGGAAACACCATATATTTT. This gives the protein CASSRPSSGNTIYF. Variable domain in full (rest from reference TRBV13 and TRBJ1-3): AAGVIQSPRHLIKEKRETATLKCYPIPRHDTVYWYQQGPGQDPQFLISFYEKMQSDKGSIPDRFSAQQFSDYHSELNMSSLELGDSALYFCASSRPSSGNTIYFGEGSWLTVV.

The chain has TRBV4-3 and TRBJ1-4, with D perhaps matching TRBD1 (6 bases). The CDR3 sequence is 17 residues long. The V and J ends lost 1 base and 6 bases respectively, with 18 bases between them. CDR1 LGHNA and CDR2 YSLEER come from the germline V gene. The CDR3: CASSQGGWYREDEKLFF. The CDR3 DNA reads as TGCGCCAGCAGCCAAGGAGGATGGTACAGGGAGGATGAAAAACTGTTTTTT.

The J gene is TRBJ1-2, the V gene TRBV19, with 9 bases aligning to TRBD1. This CDR3 is 15 amino acids long. V lost 5 bases and J lost 4; bases outside the gene matches: 8. Germline CDR1 and CDR2: LNHDA and SQIVND (reference sequence). CDR3 sequence reads: CASSPAGQGIYGYTF. The DNA for the CDR3 is TGTGCCAGTAGTCCCGCGGGACAGGGCATCTATGGCTACACCTTC. The full variable domain, with the rest looked up from reference TRBV19 and TRBJ1-2, is DGGITQSPKYLFRKEGQNVTLSCEQNLNHDAMYWYRQDPGQGLRLIYYSQIVNDFQKGDIAEGYSVSREKKESFPLTVTSAQKNPTAFYLCASSPAGQGIYGYTFGSGTRLTVV.

This CDR3 is CATSDLRAGELFF. In DNA form, the CDR3 reads TGTGCCACCAGCGACCTAAGAGCCGGGGAGCTGTTTTTT. The chain employs TRBV15 and TRBJ2-2, with D unclear. CDR1 and CDR2 (germline): LNHNV, YYDKDF (reference sequence). The CDR3 has 13 residues. The germline V and J ends were trimmed by 5 bases and 6 bases, with 10 bases remaining between them.

This sequence joins TRBV3-1 (or the pseudogene TRBV3-2) and TRBJ1-5; D uncertain. In germline, CDR1 is LGHDT, CDR2 YNNKEL (reference sequence). The CDR3 consists of 13 residues. Deletions cut 1 base from V and 6 bases from J, with 7 bases between. As DNA, the CDR3 is TGTGCCAGCAGCCAAGTTGGCGGTCAGCCCCAGCATTTT. Protein sequence: CASSQVGGQPQHF.

This clone turned up a few times. The chain carries TRBV6-4 and TRBJ2-1; the match to TRBD1 covers 8 bases. This CDR3 contains 16 residues. Germline lookup yields CDR1 MRHNA and CDR2 SNTAGT. Trimming took 0 bases from V and 1 from J; bases not matched to a gene: 2. The CDR3 reads CASSDSNRGSYNEQFF. DNA for the CDR3: TGTGCCAGCAGTGACTCCAACAGGGGGTCCTACAATGAGCAGTTCTTC.

This chain links TRBV7-2 with TRBJ2-1; D is perhaps TRBD1 (5 bases). V lost 1 base and J lost 0, with 10 bases in between. Germline CDR1 SGHTA, CDR2 FQGNSA. The CDR3 totals 16 residues. The CDR3 is CASSLEFTGSYNEQFF. Written as DNA, the CDR3 is TGTGCCAGCAGCTTAGAGTTTACAGGCTCCTACAATGAGCAGTTCTTC.

The chain recombines TRBV29-1 with TRBJ1-4; unclear D gene. The CDR3 runs to 13 residues. Deletions cut 7 bases from V and 0 bases from J, with 9 bases between. Germline V gives CDR1 SQVTM, CDR2 ANQGSEA. The CDR3 nucleotides read TGCAGCGCTAACGTAGCAACTAATGAAAAACTGTTTTTT. Translating it yields CSANVATNEKLFF.

The J gene is TRBJ2-7, the V gene TRBV29-1; the D gene is possibly TRBD1 (6 bases). Germline CDR1 reads SQVTM; CDR2 reads ANQGSEA. V shed 7 bases and J shed 6 bases, with 10 bases lying between them. This CDR3 has 10 residues. This chain's CDR3 is CSGGDTEQYF. CDR3 coding DNA: TGCAGCGGAGGGGACACCGAGCAGTACTTC.

This clone was counted between two and nine times. The chain couples TRBV5-4 to TRBJ2-2; D is unresolved. V was clipped by 4 bases and J by 7 bases, with 11 bases between them. The CDR3 is made up of 13 amino acids. Per the germline V gene, CDR1 is SGHNT and CDR2 is YYREEE (reference sequence). The CDR3 coding sequence is TGTGCCAGCAGCCCGTGGTACGGCGGGGAGCTGTTTTTT. This sequence encodes CASSPWYGGELFF.

V gene TRBV4-2 combines with J gene TRBJ2-3; D is undetermined. Between the trimmed V and J ends, which lost 2 bases and 6 bases, there was a span of 15 bases. The CDR3 has 15 residues. The germline V gene encodes CDR1 LGHNA and CDR2 YNFKEQ. CDR3 region: CASSQTDTVWDTQYF. CDR3 nucleotide sequence: TGTGCCAGCAGCCAAACAGATACTGTCTGGGATACGCAGTATTTT.

This clone was seen only once. The chain employs TRBV28 and TRBJ1-5; D might be TRBD1 (6 bases). Germline CDR1 MDHEN, CDR2 SYDVKM. This CDR3 has 14 amino acids. V lost 2 bases to trimming and J lost 3 bases, with 8 bases between them. CDR3 loop: CASSLTGNNQPQHF. The DNA of the CDR3 is TGTGCCAGCAGTTTAACAGGGAACAATCAGCCCCAGCATTTT.

The V call is TRBV19, the J call TRBJ2-3; TRBD2 is a possible D gene (6 bases). In germline, CDR1 is LNHDA, CDR2 SQIVND (reference sequence). This CDR3 contains 14 residues. Between the trimmed V and J ends, which lost 11 bases and 2 bases, there was a span of 17 bases. The CDR3: CAPRRSGSTDTQYF. CDR3 DNA: TGTGCCCCTCGGAGGAGCGGGTCCACAGATACGCAGTATTTT.

The chain links TRBV11-2 to TRBJ2-7; 9 bases are a match to TRBD2. The germline gives CDR1 SGHAT, CDR2 FQNNGV. This CDR3 comprises 15 residues. J gave up 0 bases and V 5 bases, and 5 bases lay outside the gene matches. Written as DNA, the CDR3 is TGTGCCAGCAGCCTTAGCGGGGGTAGCTCCTACGAGCAGTACTTC. Amino acids: CASSLSGGSSYEQYF.

The chain employs TRBV7-2 and TRBJ1-4, with D tentatively TRBD1 (5 bases). The V end was cut by 4 bases, the J end by 8 bases, with 20 bases between. Germline V gene data show CDR1 as SGHTA and CDR2 as FQGNSA. The CDR3 consists of 16 residues. CDR3 region: CASSWGRSGGREKLFF. CDR3 nucleotides: TGTGCCAGCAGCTGGGGTCGGAGCGGGGGACGGGAAAAACTGTTTTTT.

V usage is TRBV3-1 (or the pseudogene TRBV3-2) and J usage is TRBJ1-2; D is possibly TRBD1 (6 bases). This CDR3 region has 13 residues. Germline V gene data show CDR1 as LGHDT and CDR2 as YNNKEL (reference sequence). V was trimmed by 2 bases and J by 4 bases, leaving 8 bases between them. CDR3: CASSQRTAYGYTF. CDR3 sequence (DNA): TGTGCCAGCAGCCAACGGACAGCCTATGGCTACACCTTC.

This clone appeared once. The chain carries TRBV6-1 and TRBJ1-1, with a possible D match to TRBD1 (5 bases). The CDR3 covers 14 residues. Trimming pared 1 base from V and 4 bases from J, leaving 10 bases between. Germline CDR1 and CDR2: MNHNS and SASEGT. CDR3 nucleotides: TGTGCCAGCAGTGAAGTGGGGGGTACCACTGAAGCTTTCTTT. Residues: CASSEVGGTTEAFF.

In regard to this clone: The sample has other DNA sequences that encode this CDR3 too. The chain combines TRBV5-6 with TRBJ1-5, with unresolved D. Germline V gives CDR1 SGHDT, CDR2 YYEEEE. There are 14 residues in the CDR3. Trimming cost V 2 bases and J 1 base, with 7 bases left between them. The CDR3 region is CASSLGQSNQPQHF. CDR3 nucleotides: TGTGCCAGCAGCTTAGGTCAAAGCAATCAGCCCCAGCATTTT.